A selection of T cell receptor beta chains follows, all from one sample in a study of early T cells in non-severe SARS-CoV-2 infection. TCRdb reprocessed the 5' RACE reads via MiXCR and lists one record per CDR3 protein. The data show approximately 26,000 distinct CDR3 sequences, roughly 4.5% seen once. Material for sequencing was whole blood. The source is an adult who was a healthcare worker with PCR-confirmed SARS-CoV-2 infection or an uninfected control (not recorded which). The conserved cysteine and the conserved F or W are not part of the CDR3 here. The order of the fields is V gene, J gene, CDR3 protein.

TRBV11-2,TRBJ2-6,ASSLEHSGANVLT
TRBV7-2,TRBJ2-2,ASSLTGTGNTGELF
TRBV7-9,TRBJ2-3,ASSLGTRTKTDTQY
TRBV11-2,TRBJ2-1,ASSLVQSNNEQF
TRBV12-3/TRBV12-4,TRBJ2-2,ASSGLAGGELF
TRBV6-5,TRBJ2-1,ASRGTKNNNEQF
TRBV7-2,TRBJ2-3,ASSLTGAARTDTQY
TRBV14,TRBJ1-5,ASSLQGARNQPQH
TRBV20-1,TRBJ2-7,SAGRTSGRAKVPYEQY
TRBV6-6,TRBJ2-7,ASSYAGQATYEQY
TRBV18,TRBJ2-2,ASSPPRLAAGELF
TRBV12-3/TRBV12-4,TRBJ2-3,ASSLPPDLLTDTQY
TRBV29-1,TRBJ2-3,SVHKMGGLAGVGGTDTQY
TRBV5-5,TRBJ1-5,ASSLGRGAINQPQH
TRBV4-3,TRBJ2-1,ASSQRTGDEQF
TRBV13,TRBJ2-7,ASSPTQNHYEQY
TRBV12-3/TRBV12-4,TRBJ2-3,ASSSKQGTDTQY
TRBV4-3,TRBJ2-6,ASSQDRRSGANVLT
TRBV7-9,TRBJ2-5,ASSLILAEQETQY
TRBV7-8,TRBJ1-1,ASSLETAFGEAF
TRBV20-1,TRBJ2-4,SARDQGATNIQY
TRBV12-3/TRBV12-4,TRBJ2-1,ASSLRTGYNEQF